These 19 T cell receptor beta chains were all obtained from the same sample, sequenced in a study of blood T cell repertoires in COVID-19. Assay: immunoSEQ multiplex PCR; the TCRdb copy retains only in-frame clones and omits some. The repertoire holds around 93,000 clones, with approximately 81% as singletons. The sequencing sample was made of peripheral blood. The receptors here all came from a man between 60 and 75 years old with acute or convalescent COVID-19.

This chain uses TRBV6-6 with TRBJ2-7, with 7 bases that match TRBD2. V dropped 4 bases and J dropped 0; count of bases not matched to a gene: 6. Germline CDR1 reads MNHNY; CDR2 reads SVGAGI (reference sequence). The CDR3 totals 15 residues. The CDR3: CASSWGGRSSYEQYF. DNA of the CDR3: TGTGCCAGCAGTTGGGGGGGACGTAGCTCCTACGAGCAGTACTTC.

V usage is TRBV9 and J usage is TRBJ1-1, with 8 positions matching TRBD1. CDR3 length: 15 residues. After removal of 3 bases from V and 5 bases from J, the junction contained 9 bases not matched to a gene. Germline values: CDR1 SGDLS, CDR2 YYNGEE. As DNA, the CDR3 is TGTGCCAGCAGCGGACAGGGGTTAGTAGAAACTGAAGCTTTCTTT. Translation gives CASSGQGLVETEAFF.

The gene calls are TRBV7-2 and TRBJ2-2; 7 nucleotides line up with TRBD2. The ends lost 7 bases at V and 5 bases at J; junction bases unmatched: 7. The germline CDR1 and CDR2 sequences are SGHTA and FQGNSA. The CDR3 contains 14 residues. CDR3 sequence reads: CASILGRGTGELFF. The CDR3 bases are TGTGCCAGCATTCTCGGGCGGGGGACCGGGGAGCTGTTTTTT.

This chain uses TRBV4-1 with TRBJ2-7; 7 bases are shared with TRBD1. Per the germline V gene, CDR1 is MGHRA and CDR2 is YSYEKL. This CDR3 has 15 residues. J was trimmed by 2 bases and V by 0 bases; bases with no gene match: 4. CDR3 coding DNA: TGCGCCAGCAGCCAAGAGCAGACAGGGACCTACGAGCAGTACTTC. The encoded protein is CASSQEQTGTYEQYF.

CDR3 loop: CASSISGRHQETQYF. In DNA form, the CDR3 reads TGTGCCAGTAGTATTAGCGGGAGACATCAAGAGACCCAGTACTTC. The chain employs TRBV19 and TRBJ2-5; TRBD2 matches 9 bases. CDR1 and CDR2 from the germline V gene are LNHDA and SQIVND (reference sequence). Trimming cost V 3 bases and J 2 bases; bases outside gene matches: 4. This CDR3 has 15 residues.

This clone occurred a few times. The CDR3 protein is CATSDNTGMNTEAFF. The CDR3, as DNA: TGTGCCACCAGTGACAATACAGGGATGAACACTGAAGCTTTCTTT. V usage is TRBV24-1 and J usage is TRBJ1-1; TRBD1 is a possible D gene (6 bases). The CDR3 is 15 residues long. The V end lost 4 bases, the J end lost 0 bases, and 11 bases lay between the germline ends. The germline gives CDR1 KGHDR, CDR2 SFDVKD.

The rearrangement uses TRBV13 and TRBJ2-7, with TRBD1 as a possible D gene (5 bases). V was clipped by 6 bases and J by 6 bases, with 15 bases between them. This CDR3 has 13 amino acids. Per the germline V gene, CDR1 is PRHDT and CDR2 is FYEKMQ (reference sequence). CDR3 DNA sequence: TGTGCCAGCAGACCCAGGGTTCGGAGCGAGCAGTACTTC. Translating it yields CASRPRVRSEQYF.

This clone was observed a handful of times. This chain connects TRBV13 to TRBJ2-4; weak D call: TRBD1 (5 bases). CDR1 and CDR2 from the germline V gene are PRHDT and FYEKMQ (reference sequence). V lost 2 bases and J 3 bases, leaving 11 bases between the germline ends. The CDR3 totals 15 residues. The CDR3 reads CASSLRQSGKNIQYF. Written as DNA, the CDR3 is TGTGCCAGCAGCTTAAGACAGTCCGGCAAAAACATTCAGTACTTC.

The chain joins TRBV28 to TRBJ2-7; possibly TRBD2 for D (7 bases). CDR1 and CDR2 (germline): MDHEN, SYDVKM. The V and J ends lost 11 bases and 6 bases respectively, with 17 bases between them. CDR3 length: 12 amino acids. The CDR3 loop reads CAVQGPGGEQYF. Here the CDR3 DNA reads TGTGCCGTACAGGGCCCGGGAGGCGAGCAGTACTTC.

The chain has TRBV6-5 and TRBJ2-1, with 9 bases fitting TRBD1. Germline loops: CDR1 MNHEY, CDR2 SVGAGI. V shed 6 bases and J 5 bases; nucleotides not matched to a gene: 8. This CDR3 is 15 amino acids long. DNA of the CDR3: TGTGCCAGCAGCTTACAGGGGGCGACCAACAATGAGCAGTTCTTC. Protein sequence: CASSLQGATNNEQFF.

V and J are TRBV29-1 and TRBJ1-3; TRBD1 matches at 7 bases. The CDR3 runs 20 residues. J gave up 0 bases and V 0 bases, and 17 bases lay outside the gene matches. Germline V lookup: CDR1 SQVTM, CDR2 ANQGSEA. CDR3 DNA: TGCAGCGTTGAAGATCGGTCAGGGGGGTCCCCTACCTCCTCTGGAAACACCATATATTTT. The encoded protein is CSVEDRSGGSPTSSGNTIYF.

V and J are TRBV7-2 and TRBJ2-2; perhaps TRBD1 as D (5 bases). The CDR3 totals 15 residues. The V and J ends lost 1 base and 3 bases respectively, with 9 bases between them. Per the germline V gene, CDR1 is SGHTA and CDR2 is FQGNSA. CDR3 sequence (DNA): TGTGCCAGCAGCTTAGTCCAGGGTTACACCGGGGAGCTGTTTTTT. Its translation is CASSLVQGYTGELFF.

The CDR3 DNA is TGTGCCAGTAGGCGGGGTAGCTCCCCGGGTACGCAGTATTTT. Amino acid sequence: CASRRGSSPGTQYF. The chain carries TRBV7-2 and TRBJ2-3; D is perhaps TRBD2 (6 bases). The CDR3 totals 14 residues. In germline, CDR1 is SGHTA, CDR2 FQGNSA. Trimming left V 9 bases short and J 8 bases short, with 21 bases between.

The chain has TRBV5-1 and TRBJ1-6, with D possibly matching TRBD1 (6 bases). V gave up 4 bases and J gave up 7 bases, with 15 bases separating them. Germline V gene sequence: CDR1 SGHRS, CDR2 YFSETQ. This CDR3 has 15 residues. The CDR3 nucleotides read TGCGCCAGCAGCCAGGACAGTCCAAGGAATTCACCCCTCCACTTT. Protein sequence: CASSQDSPRNSPLHF.

CDR3: CASSPQGEQFF. The CDR3 nucleotides are TGTGCCAGCAGTCCCCAGGGTGAACAGTTCTTC. This rearrangement joins TRBV6-2 or TRBV6-3 to TRBJ2-1, with D possibly matching TRBD1 (5 bases). The CDR3 covers 11 residues. V was shortened by 5 bases and J by 13 bases, with 12 bases between the two germline ends. Germline CDR1 MNHEY, CDR2 SVGEGT.

V usage is TRBV29-1 and J usage is TRBJ1-4; a weak D match, TRBD1 (5 bases). The CDR3 is 13 residues long. V was clipped by 6 bases and J by 2 bases, with 10 bases between them. CDR1 is SQVTM and CDR2 is ANQGSEA in the germline V gene. This CDR3 is CSVRRGTNEKLFF. CDR3 coding DNA: TGCAGCGTAAGACGGGGGACTAATGAAAAACTGTTTTTT.

The chain has TRBV28 and TRBJ2-3, with 7 bases fitting TRBD2. With V trimmed by 11 bases and J by 3 bases, 8 bases remained unmatched. Germline-derived CDR1 and CDR2 are MDHEN and SYDVKM. The CDR3 runs 13 residues. In DNA form, the CDR3 reads TGTGCCGCATATCGGGAGGATACAGATACGCAGTATTTT. Protein: CAAYREDTDTQYF.

The chain links TRBV6-5 to TRBJ1-1; 10 bases match TRBD1. The CDR3 contains 16 residues. V shed 4 bases and J 3 bases; nucleotides not matched to a gene: 8. Germline loops: CDR1 MNHEY, CDR2 SVGAGI. The CDR3, as DNA: TGTGCCAGCAGTTCCGCCCCCGGGACAGGGGACACTGAAGCTTTCTTT. Amino acid sequence: CASSSAPGTGDTEAFF.

The chain couples TRBV6-5 to TRBJ2-3; the match to TRBD2 covers 7 bases. The CDR3 has 15 residues. Germline CDR1 reads MNHEY; CDR2 reads SVGAGI. V shed 6 bases and J 3 bases; nucleotides not matched to a gene: 9. The CDR3 here is CASRPRGEGTDTQYF. As DNA, the CDR3 is TGTGCCAGCAGGCCCCGGGGGGAAGGGACAGATACGCAGTATTTT.